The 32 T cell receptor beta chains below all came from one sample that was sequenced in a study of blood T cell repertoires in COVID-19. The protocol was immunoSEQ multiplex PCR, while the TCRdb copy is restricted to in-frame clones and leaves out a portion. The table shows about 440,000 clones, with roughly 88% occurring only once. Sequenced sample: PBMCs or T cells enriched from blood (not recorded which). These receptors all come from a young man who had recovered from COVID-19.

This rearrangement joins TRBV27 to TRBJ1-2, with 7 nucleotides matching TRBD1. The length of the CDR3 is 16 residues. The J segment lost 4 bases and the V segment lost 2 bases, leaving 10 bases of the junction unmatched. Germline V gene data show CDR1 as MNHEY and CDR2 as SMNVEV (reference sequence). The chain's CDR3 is CASSLKTGQTLYGYTF. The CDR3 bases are TGTGCCAGCAGTTTAAAGACAGGGCAAACGCTCTATGGCTACACCTTC.

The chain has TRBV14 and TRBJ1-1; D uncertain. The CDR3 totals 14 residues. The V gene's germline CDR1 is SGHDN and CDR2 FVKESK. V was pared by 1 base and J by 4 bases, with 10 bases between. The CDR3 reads CASSQGRKPTEAFF. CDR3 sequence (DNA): TGTGCCAGCAGCCAAGGGCGGAAGCCCACTGAAGCTTTCTTT.

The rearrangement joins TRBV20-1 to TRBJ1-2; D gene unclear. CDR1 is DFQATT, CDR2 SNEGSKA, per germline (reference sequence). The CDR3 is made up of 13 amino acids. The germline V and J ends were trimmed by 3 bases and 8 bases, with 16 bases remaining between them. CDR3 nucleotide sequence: TGCAGTGCTAGTCCGACACAAGGGAGAGGCTACACCTTC. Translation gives CSASPTQGRGYTF.

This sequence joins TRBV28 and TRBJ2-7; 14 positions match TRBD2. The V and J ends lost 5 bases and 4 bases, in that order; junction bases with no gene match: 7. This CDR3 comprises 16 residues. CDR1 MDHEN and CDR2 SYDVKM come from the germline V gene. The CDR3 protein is CASSGGTSGSAYEQYF. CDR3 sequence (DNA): TGTGCCAGCAGTGGAGGGACTAGCGGGAGCGCATACGAGCAGTACTTC.

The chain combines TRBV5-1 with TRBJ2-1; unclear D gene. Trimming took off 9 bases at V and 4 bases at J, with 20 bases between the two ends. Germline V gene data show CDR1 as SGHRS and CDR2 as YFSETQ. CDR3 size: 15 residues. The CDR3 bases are TGCGCCACCAAGAAGGAGTTAAGCTTATACAATGAGCAGTTCTTC. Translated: CATKKELSLYNEQFF.

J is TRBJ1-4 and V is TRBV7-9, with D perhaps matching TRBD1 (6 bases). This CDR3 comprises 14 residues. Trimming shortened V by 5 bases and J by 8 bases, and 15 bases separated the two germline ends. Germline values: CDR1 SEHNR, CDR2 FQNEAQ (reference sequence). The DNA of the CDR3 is TGTGCCAGCAGCCTACAGGGAGGGAGAGAAAAACTGTTTTTT. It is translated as CASSLQGGREKLFF.

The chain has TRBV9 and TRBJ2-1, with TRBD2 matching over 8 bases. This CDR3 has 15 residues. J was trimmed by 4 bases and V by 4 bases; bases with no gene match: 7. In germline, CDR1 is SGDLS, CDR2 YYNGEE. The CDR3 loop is CASSPKAGAYNEQFF. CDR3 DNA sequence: TGTGCCAGCAGCCCCAAAGCGGGAGCTTACAATGAGCAGTTCTTC.

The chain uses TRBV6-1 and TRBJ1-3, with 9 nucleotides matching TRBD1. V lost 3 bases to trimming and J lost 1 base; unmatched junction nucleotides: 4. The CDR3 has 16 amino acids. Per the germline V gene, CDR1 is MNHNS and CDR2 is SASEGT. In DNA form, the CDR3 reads TGTGCCAGCAGTGATGGGGGACAGGGATCTGGAAACACCATATATTTT. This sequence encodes CASSDGGQGSGNTIYF.

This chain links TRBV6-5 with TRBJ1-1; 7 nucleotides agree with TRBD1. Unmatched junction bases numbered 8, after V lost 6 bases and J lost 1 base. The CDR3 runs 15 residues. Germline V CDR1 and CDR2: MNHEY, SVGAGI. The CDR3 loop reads CASRPIGTANTEAFF. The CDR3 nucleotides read TGTGCCAGCAGACCCATCGGGACAGCGAACACTGAAGCTTTCTTT.

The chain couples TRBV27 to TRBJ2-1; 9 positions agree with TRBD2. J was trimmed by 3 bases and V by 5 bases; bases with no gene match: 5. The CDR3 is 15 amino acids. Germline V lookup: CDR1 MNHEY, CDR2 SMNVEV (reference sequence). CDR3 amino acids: CASSTSGLGYNEQFF. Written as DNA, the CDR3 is TGTGCCAGCAGTACTAGCGGGTTGGGCTACAATGAGCAGTTCTTC.

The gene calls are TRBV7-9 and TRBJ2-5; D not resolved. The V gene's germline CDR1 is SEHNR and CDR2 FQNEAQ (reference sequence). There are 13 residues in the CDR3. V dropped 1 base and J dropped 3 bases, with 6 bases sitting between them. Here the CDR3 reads CASSLGSEETQYF. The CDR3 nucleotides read TGTGCCAGCAGCTTAGGCAGCGAAGAGACCCAGTACTTC.

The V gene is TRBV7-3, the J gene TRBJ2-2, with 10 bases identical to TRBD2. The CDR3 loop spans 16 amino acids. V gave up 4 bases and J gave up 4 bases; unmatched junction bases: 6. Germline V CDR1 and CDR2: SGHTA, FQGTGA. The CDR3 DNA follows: TGTGCCAGCAGCTCGCAACTAGCGGGGCTCACCGGGGAGCTGTTTTTT. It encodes CASSSQLAGLTGELFF.

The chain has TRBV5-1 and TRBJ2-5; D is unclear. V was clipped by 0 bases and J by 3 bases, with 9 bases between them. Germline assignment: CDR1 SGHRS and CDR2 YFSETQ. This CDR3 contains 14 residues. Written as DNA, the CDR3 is TGCGCCAGCAGCTTGGCCCAGTTTAAAGAGACCCAGTACTTC. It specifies CASSLAQFKETQYF. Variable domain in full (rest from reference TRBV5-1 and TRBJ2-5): KAGVTQTPRYLIKTRGQQVTLSCSPISGHRSVSWYQQTPGQGLQFLFEYFSETQRNKGNFPGRFSGRQFSNSRSEMNVSTLELGDSALYLCASSLAQFKETQYFGPGTRLLVL.

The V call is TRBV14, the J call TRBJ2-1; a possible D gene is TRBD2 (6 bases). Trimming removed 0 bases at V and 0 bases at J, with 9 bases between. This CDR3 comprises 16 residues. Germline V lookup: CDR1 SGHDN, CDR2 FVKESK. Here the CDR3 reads CASSQDAGSSYNEQFF. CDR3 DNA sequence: TGTGCCAGCAGCCAAGATGCCGGGAGCTCCTACAATGAGCAGTTCTTC.

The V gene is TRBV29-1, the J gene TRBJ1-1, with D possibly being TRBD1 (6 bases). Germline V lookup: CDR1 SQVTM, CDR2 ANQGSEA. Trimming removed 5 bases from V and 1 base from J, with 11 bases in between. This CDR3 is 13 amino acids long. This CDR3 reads CSVSGRGNTEAFF. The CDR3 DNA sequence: TGCAGCGTTAGCGGCAGGGGGAACACTGAAGCTTTCTTT.

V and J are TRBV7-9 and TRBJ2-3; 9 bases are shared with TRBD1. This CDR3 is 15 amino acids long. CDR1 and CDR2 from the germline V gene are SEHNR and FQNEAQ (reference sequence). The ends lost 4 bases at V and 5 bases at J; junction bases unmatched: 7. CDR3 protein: CASSYRDRVGDTQYF. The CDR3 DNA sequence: TGTGCCAGCAGCTACCGGGACAGGGTTGGAGATACGCAGTATTTT.

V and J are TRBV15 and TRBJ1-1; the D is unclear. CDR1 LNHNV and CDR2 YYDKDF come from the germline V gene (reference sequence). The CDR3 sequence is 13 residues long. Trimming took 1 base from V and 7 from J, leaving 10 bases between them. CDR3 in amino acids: CATSRVLLSEAFF. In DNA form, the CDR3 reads TGTGCCACCAGCAGAGTACTATTGAGTGAAGCTTTCTTT.

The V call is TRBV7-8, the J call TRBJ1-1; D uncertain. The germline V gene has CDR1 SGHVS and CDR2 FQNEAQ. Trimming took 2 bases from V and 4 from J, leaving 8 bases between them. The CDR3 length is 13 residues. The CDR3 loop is CASSLREGTEAFF. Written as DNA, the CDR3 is TGTGCCAGCAGCTTAAGAGAGGGCACTGAAGCTTTCTTT.

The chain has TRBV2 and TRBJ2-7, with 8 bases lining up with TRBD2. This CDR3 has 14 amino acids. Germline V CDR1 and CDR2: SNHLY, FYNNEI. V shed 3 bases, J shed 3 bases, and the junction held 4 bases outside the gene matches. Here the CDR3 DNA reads TGTGCCAGCAGTGATAGCGGGACCATCTACGAGCAGTACTTC. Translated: CASSDSGTIYEQYF.

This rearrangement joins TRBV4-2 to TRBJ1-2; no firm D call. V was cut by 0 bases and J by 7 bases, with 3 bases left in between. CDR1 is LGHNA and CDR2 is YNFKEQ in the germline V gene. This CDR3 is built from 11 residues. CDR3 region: CASSQDSGYTF. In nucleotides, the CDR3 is TGTGCCAGCAGCCAAGACTCTGGCTACACCTTC.

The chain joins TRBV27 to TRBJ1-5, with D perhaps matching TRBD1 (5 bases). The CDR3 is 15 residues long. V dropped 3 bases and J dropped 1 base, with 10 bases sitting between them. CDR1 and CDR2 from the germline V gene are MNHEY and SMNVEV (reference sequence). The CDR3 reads CASSLEGQSNQPQHF. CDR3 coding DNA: TGTGCCAGCAGTTTGGAGGGGCAGAGCAATCAGCCCCAGCATTTT.

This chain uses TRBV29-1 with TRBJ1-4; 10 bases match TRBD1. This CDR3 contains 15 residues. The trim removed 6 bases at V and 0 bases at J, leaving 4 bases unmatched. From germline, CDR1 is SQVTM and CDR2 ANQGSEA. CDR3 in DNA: TGCAGCGTATTTGGACAGGGGGCAACTAATGAAAAACTGTTTTTT. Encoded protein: CSVFGQGATNEKLFF.

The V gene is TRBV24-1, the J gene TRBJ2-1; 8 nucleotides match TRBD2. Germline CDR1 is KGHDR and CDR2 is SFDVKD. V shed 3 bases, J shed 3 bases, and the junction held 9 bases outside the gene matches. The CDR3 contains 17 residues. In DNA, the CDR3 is TGTGCCACCAGTGATCCCCGTGGAGCGGGAGACTACAATGAGCAGTTCTTC. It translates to CATSDPRGAGDYNEQFF.

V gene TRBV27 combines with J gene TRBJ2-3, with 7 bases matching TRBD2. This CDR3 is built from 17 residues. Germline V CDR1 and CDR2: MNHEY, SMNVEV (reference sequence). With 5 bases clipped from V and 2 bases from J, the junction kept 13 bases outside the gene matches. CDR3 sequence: CASSMGVAGFYTDTQYF. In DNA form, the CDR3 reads TGTGCCAGCAGTATGGGGGTAGCGGGCTTTTACACAGATACGCAGTATTTT.

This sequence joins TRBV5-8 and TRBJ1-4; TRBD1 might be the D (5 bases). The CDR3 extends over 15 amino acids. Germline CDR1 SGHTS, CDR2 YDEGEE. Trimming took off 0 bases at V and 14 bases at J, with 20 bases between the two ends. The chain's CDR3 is CASSLGSGPQKPLFF. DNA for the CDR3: TGTGCCAGCAGCTTGGGCTCAGGGCCCCAAAAACCGCTGTTTTTT.

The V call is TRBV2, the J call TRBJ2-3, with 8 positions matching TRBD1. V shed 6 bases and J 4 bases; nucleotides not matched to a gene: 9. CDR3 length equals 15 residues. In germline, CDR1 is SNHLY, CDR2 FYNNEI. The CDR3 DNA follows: TGTGCCAGCAGCCAGAGGACAGGGTGGGCAGATACGCAGTATTTT. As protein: CASSQRTGWADTQYF. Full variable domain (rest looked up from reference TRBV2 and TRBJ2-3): EPEVTQTPSHQVTQMGQEVILRCVPISNHLYFYWYRQILGQKVEFLVSFYNNEISEKSEIFDDQFSVERPDGSNFTLKIRSTKLEDSAMYFCASSQRTGWADTQYFGPGTRLTVL.

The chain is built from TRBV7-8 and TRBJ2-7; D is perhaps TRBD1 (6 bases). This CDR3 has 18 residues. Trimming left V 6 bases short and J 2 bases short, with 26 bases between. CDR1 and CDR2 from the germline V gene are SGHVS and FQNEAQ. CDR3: CASRRFSREQGPTYEQYF. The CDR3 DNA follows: TGTGCCAGCAGAAGATTTTCGAGGGAGCAGGGGCCTACCTACGAGCAGTACTTC.

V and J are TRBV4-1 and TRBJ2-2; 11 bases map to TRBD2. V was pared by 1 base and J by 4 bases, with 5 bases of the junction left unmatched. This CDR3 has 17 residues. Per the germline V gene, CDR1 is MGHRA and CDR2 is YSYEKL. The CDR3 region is CASSQAYSGRATGELFF. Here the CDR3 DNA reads TGCGCCAGCAGCCAAGCGTATAGCGGGAGGGCCACCGGGGAGCTGTTTTTT.

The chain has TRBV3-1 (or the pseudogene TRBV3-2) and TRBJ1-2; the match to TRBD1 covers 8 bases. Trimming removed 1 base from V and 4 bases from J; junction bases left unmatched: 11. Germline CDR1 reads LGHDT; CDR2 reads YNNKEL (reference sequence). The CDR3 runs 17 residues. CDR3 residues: CASSQAPGGGMSYGYTF. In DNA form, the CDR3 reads TGTGCCAGCAGCCAAGCACCAGGGGGCGGAATGTCCTATGGCTACACCTTC.

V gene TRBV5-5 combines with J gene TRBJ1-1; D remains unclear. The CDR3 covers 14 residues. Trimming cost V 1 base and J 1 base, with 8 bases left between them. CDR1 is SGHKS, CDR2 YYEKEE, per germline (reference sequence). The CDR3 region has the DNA TGTGCCAGCAGCTTGTATCCGGGGAACACTGAAGCTTTCTTT. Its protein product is CASSLYPGNTEAFF. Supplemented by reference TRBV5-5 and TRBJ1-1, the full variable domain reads DAGVTQSPTHLIKTRGQQVTLRCSPISGHKSVSWYQQVLGQGPQFIFQYYEKEERGRGNFPDRFSARQFPNYSSELNVNALLLGDSALYLCASSLYPGNTEAFFGQGTRLTVV.

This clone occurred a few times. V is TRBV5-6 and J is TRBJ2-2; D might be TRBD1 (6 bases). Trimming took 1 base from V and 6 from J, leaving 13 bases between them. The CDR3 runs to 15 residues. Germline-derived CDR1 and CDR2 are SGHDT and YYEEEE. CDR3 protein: CASSLIQGIPGELFF. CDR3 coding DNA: TGTGCCAGCAGCTTGATACAGGGAATTCCCGGGGAGCTGTTTTTT.

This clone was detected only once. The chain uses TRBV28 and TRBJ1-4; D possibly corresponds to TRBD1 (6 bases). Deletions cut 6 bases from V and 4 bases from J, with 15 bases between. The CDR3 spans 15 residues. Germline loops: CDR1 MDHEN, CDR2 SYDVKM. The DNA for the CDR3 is TGTGCCAGCAGATTCGACAGGCCTTTTAATGAAAAACTGTTTTTT. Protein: CASRFDRPFNEKLFF.